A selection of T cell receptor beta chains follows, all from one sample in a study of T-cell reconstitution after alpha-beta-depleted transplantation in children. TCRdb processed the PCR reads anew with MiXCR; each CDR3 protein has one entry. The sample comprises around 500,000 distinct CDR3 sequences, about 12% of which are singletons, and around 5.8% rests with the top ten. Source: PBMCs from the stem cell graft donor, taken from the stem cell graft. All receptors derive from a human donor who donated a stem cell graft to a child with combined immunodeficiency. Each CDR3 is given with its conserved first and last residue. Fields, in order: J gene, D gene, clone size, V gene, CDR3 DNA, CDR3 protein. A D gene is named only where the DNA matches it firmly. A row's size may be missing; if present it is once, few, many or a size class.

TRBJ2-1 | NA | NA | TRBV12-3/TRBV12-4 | TGTGCCAGCAGGAGGGTAGGGAACAATGAGCAGTTCTTC | CASRRVGNNEQFF
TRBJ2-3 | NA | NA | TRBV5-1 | TGCGCCAGCAGCTTGATCGGCTCACTAGACACAGATACGCGGTATTTT | CASSLIGSLDTDTRYF
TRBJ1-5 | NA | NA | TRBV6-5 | TGTGCCAGCAAGCCGGGGGGGGATCAGCCCCAGCATTTT | CASKPGGDQPQHF
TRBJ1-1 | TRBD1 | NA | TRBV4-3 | TGCGCCAGCAGCCAAGATCGGTGGCAGGGGGTGATTGAAGCTTTCTTT | CASSQDRWQGVIEAFF
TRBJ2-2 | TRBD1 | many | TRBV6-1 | TGTGCCAGCAGTCGGACAGGGGGGGCCGGGGAGCTGTTTTTT | CASSRTGGAGELFF
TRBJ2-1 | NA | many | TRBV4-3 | TGCGCCAGCAGCCAAGATCGGATTGGGGAGTCCCATGAGCAGTTCTTC | CASSQDRIGESHEQFF
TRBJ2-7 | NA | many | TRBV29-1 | TGCAGCGTTGTTAAGGACAGCGAAGGCGAGCAGTACTTC | CSVVKDSEGEQYF
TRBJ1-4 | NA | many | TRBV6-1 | TGTGCCAGCAGCGAACAGAGCCTTAATGAAAAACTGTTTTTT | CASSEQSLNEKLFF
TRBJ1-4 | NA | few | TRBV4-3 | TGCGCCAGCAGCCAAGATCCTCCGGGGGGAGGTAATGAAAAACTGTTTTTT | CASSQDPPGGGNEKLFF
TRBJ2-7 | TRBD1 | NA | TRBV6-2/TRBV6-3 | TGTGCCAGCAGTTACGCCGGGACAGGGGTCTACGAGCAGTACTTC | CASSYAGTGVYEQYF
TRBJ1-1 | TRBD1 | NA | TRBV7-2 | TGTGCCAGCAGCTTGACAGGGGTGCGGGTTGAGGCTTTCTTT | CASSLTGVRVEAFF